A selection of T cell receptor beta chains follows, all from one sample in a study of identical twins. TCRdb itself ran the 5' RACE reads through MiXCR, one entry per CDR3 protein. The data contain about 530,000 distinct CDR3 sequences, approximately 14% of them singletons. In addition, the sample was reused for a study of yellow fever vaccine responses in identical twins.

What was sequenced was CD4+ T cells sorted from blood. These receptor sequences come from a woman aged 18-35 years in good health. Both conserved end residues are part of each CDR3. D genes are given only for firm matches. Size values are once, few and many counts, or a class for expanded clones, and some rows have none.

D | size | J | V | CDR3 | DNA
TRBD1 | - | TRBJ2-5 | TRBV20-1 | CSASASGQKETQYF | TGCAGTGCTTCCGCGTCGGGACAGAAAGAGACCCAGTACTTC
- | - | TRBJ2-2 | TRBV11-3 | CASSHRPTTGELFF | TGTGCCAGCAGCCATAGACCCACCACCGGGGAGCTGTTTTTT
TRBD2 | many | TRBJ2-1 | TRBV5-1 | CASSLGSGGGFYNEQFF | TGCGCCAGCAGCTTGGGGTCGGGCGGGGGTTTCTACAATGAGCAGTTCTTC
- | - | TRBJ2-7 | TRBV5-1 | CASSPGGALSYEQYF | TGCGCCAGCAGCCCCGGTGGGGCTCTATCCTACGAGCAGTACTTC
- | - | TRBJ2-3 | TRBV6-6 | CASSRTGGGTQYF | TGTGCCAGCAGTAGAACAGGAGGAGGTACGCAGTATTTT
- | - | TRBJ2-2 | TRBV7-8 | CASSQTANTGELFF | TGTGCCAGCAGCCAGACAGCGAACACCGGGGAGCTGTTTTTT
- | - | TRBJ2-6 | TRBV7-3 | CASSLSPGPGGSGANVLTF | TGTGCCAGCAGCTTAAGCCCCGGACCCGGGGGCTCTGGGGCCAACGTCCTGACTTTC
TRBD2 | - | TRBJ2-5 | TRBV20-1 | CSASGLAGAQETQYF | TGCAGTGCTAGTGGGCTAGCGGGGGCCCAAGAGACCCAGTACTTC
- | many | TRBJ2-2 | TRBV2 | CASSPTPNTGELFF | TGTGCCAGCAGTCCCACTCCGAACACCGGGGAGCTGTTTTTT
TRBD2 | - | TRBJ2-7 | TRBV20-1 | CSARAPGLSSYEQYF | TGCAGTGCTAGGGCCCCGGGACTATCGTCCTACGAGCAGTACTTC
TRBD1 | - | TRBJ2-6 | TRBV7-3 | CASSTATGGGSGANVLTF | TGTGCCAGCAGCACCGCGACAGGGGGTGGTTCTGGGGCCAACGTCCTGACTTTC
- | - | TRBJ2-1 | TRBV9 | CASSSRRDSKEQFF | TGTGCCAGCAGCTCCCGCAGGGACTCTAAAGAGCAGTTCTTC
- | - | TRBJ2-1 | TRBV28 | CAGSASGYYNEQFF | TGTGCCGGGTCCGCGTCTGGGTACTACAATGAGCAGTTCTTC
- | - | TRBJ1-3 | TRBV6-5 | CASSFAQDSGNTIHF | TGTGCCAGCAGTTTCGCCCAGGACTCTGGAAACACCATACATTTT
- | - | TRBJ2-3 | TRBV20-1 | CSARVGSWADTQYF | TGCAGTGCTAGAGTGGGCTCCTGGGCAGATACGCAGTATTTT
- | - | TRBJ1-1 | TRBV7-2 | CASSLQQGPNTEAFF | TGTGCCAGCAGCCTACAACAGGGACCGAACACTGAAGCTTTCTTT
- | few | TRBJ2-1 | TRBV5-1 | CASSLGGESSYNEQFF | TGCGCCAGCAGCTTGGGTGGGGAGAGCTCCTACAATGAGCAGTTCTTC
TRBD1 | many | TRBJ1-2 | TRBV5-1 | CASSDRANYGYTF | TGCGCCAGCAGCGACAGGGCTAACTATGGCTACACCTTC
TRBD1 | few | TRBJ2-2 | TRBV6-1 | CASRPLFGTGGGGELFF | TGTGCCAGCAGGCCCCTTTTCGGGACAGGGGGCGGCGGGGAGCTGTTTTTT
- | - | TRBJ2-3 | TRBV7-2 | CASSLGLPGWDTQYF | TGTGCCAGCAGCCTCGGGCTCCCGGGCTGGGATACGCAGTATTTT
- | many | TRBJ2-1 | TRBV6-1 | CASSRTGYNEQFF | TGTGCCAGCAGTAGGACTGGATACAATGAGCAGTTCTTC
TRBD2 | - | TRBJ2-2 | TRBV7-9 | CASSLGVGSGTGELFF | TGTGCCAGCAGCTTAGGAGTTGGTAGCGGGACCGGGGAGCTGTTTTTT
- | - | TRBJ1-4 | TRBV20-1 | CSATGSIGGGLFF | TGCAGTGCCACCGGGTCCATCGGGGGGGGTCTGTTTTTT
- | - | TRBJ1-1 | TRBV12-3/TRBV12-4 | CASSTTANTEAFF | TGTGCCAGCAGCACTACAGCGAACACTGAAGCTTTCTTT
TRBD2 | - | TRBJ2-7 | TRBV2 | CASSVRDYNYEQYF | TGTGCCAGCAGTGTCCGGGACTATAACTACGAGCAGTACTTC
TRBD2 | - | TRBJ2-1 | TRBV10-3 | CAISESRVGGNEQFF | TGTGCCATCAGTGAGTCGAGAGTCGGGGGGAATGAGCAGTTCTTC
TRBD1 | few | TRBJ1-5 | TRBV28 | CASSLPGGPNQPQHF | TGTGCCAGCAGTTTACCAGGGGGCCCCAATCAGCCCCAGCATTTT
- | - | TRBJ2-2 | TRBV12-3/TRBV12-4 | CASSLLRRRGELFF | TGTGCCAGCAGTCTCTTAAGGAGGAGGGGGGAGCTGTTTTTT